These 32 T cell receptor beta chains were all obtained from the same sample, sequenced in a study of T-cell reconstitution after alpha-beta-depleted transplantation in children. During its preparation, the TCRbeta library received unique molecular identifiers. TCRdb recomputed calls from the PCR reads with MiXCR, one row per CDR3 protein. Here the sample spans more than 200,000 distinct CDR3 sequences, over 20% being singletons. The specimen comprised PBMCs, sampled before TCRalphabeta/CD19-depleted stem cell transplant. All receptors derive from a girl aged 2 to 9 with Fanconi anemia, due to receive a stem cell transplant.

There are many counts of this clonotype. The J gene is TRBJ2-1, the V gene TRBV29-1; D may be TRBD2 (6 bases). The CDR3 runs 15 residues. V shed 4 bases and J shed 2 bases, with 15 bases lying between them. Germline V CDR1 and CDR2: SQVTM, ANQGSEA. CDR3 in amino acids: CSVGGRGRPYNEQFF. In DNA form, the CDR3 reads TGCAGCGTTGGTGGCCGGGGGAGGCCCTACAATGAGCAGTTCTTC.

The V and J genes are TRBV7-3 and TRBJ2-1; 8 bases are a match to TRBD2. Germline V lookup: CDR1 SGHTA, CDR2 FQGTGA. The CDR3 length is 12 residues. CDR3 bases: TGTGTAAGCGGGAGCTCCTACAATGAGCAGTTCTTC. Translation gives CVSGSSYNEQFF.

The sample holds many counts of this clonotype. The chain uses TRBV20-1 and TRBJ2-2; D could derive from TRBD1 or TRBD2 (5 bases each). This CDR3 has 15 amino acids. The germline V gene has CDR1 DFQATT and CDR2 SNEGSKA (reference sequence). Trimming cost V 5 bases and J 7 bases, with 20 bases left between them. CDR3 DNA: TGCAGTGCTGGACTCAGGGCAGGCGGAAACGGGGAGCTGTTTTTT. Protein product: CSAGLRAGGNGELFF.

The CDR3 coding sequence is TGTGCCAGCAGCGAACAGGGGGCGGCCTACAATGAGCAGTTCTTC. It is translated as CASSEQGAAYNEQFF. This sequence joins TRBV9 and TRBJ2-1; 9 bases agree with TRBD1. CDR1 is SGDLS, CDR2 YYNGEE, per germline. Unmatched junction bases numbered 3, after V lost 3 bases and J lost 2 bases. The CDR3 extends over 15 amino acids.

V is TRBV29-1 and J is TRBJ2-1, with 8 bases identical to TRBD2. V lost 7 bases and J lost 7; bases outside the gene matches: 12. Germline V CDR1 and CDR2: SQVTM, ANQGSEA. The CDR3 has 14 residues. CDR3 in amino acids: CSATPGTRVNEQFF. The CDR3 nucleotides are TGCAGCGCCACTCCCGGGACTAGGGTGAATGAGCAGTTCTTC.

The chain uses TRBV15 and TRBJ2-5, with D perhaps matching TRBD2 (6 bases). Germline lookup yields CDR1 LNHNV and CDR2 YYDKDF (reference sequence). This CDR3 is 14 amino acids long. Trimming cost V 8 bases and J 2 bases, with 15 bases left between them. CDR3 nucleotides: TGTGCCACCGCCCCAGCCGGGGGTCAAGAGACCCAGTACTTC. Its translation is CATAPAGGQETQYF. The whole variable domain, remainder taken from reference TRBV15 and TRBJ2-5, is DAMVIQNPRYQVTQFGKPVTLSCSQTLNHNVMYWYQQKSSQAPKLLFHYYDKDFNNEADTPDNFQSRRPNTSFCFLDIRSPGLGDTAMYLCATAPAGGQETQYFGPGTRLLVL.

V and J are TRBV19 and TRBJ2-7; D is perhaps TRBD1 (5 bases). Germline-derived CDR1 and CDR2 are LNHDA and SQIVND (reference sequence). Trimming took 7 bases from V and 3 from J, leaving 10 bases between them. The CDR3 has 12 residues. This CDR3 reads CASTYDSYEQYF. The DNA for the CDR3 is TGTGCCAGTACCTACGACAGCTACGAGCAGTACTTC.

This clonotype was observed at least ten times. The chain couples TRBV21-1 to TRBJ2-2. TRBV21-1 is a documented pseudogene. The CDR3 is 14 amino acids. In DNA form, the CDR3 reads TGTGCCAGCAGCAAACTAGCGAACACCGGGGAGCTGTTTTTT. Translation gives CASSKLANTGELFF.

This clonotype was seen ten or more times. This sequence joins TRBV29-1 and TRBJ2-2, with D possibly matching TRBD1 (6 bases). Per the germline V gene, CDR1 is SQVTM and CDR2 is ANQGSEA. The CDR3 has 14 residues. The germline V and J ends were trimmed by 3 bases and 5 bases, with 13 bases remaining between them. The CDR3 DNA reads TGCAGCGTTGAGGCACAGGGATTTACCGGGGAGCTGTTTTTT. Its protein product is CSVEAQGFTGELFF.

V is TRBV6-2 or TRBV6-3 and J is TRBJ2-1; no reliable D call. CDR1 is MNHEY and CDR2 is SVGEGT in the germline V gene. V lost 0 bases, J lost 11 bases, and 8 bases lay in between. The length of the CDR3 is 12 residues. Here the CDR3 reads CASSYSGAKQFF. CDR3 DNA sequence: TGTGCCAGCAGTTACTCGGGCGCTAAGCAGTTCTTC.

A few counts support this clonotype. The chain recombines TRBV20-1 with TRBJ2-7; TRBD2 is a possible D gene (5 bases). Between the trimmed V and J ends, which lost 3 bases and 0 bases, there was a span of 6 bases. This CDR3 spans 12 amino acids. The V gene's germline CDR1 is DFQATT and CDR2 SNEGSKA (reference sequence). CDR3 sequence: CSARDSSYEQYF. The CDR3 region has the DNA TGCAGTGCTAGGGACTCCTCCTACGAGCAGTACTTC.

This clonotype has more than one count but fewer than ten. The chain has TRBV27 and TRBJ2-7; D gene uncertain. The V gene lost 4 bases and the J gene lost 7 bases, with 14 bases spanning the gap. CDR1 is MNHEY and CDR2 is SMNVEV in the germline V gene (reference sequence). The CDR3 loop spans 13 amino acids. CDR3 sequence (DNA): TGTGCCAGCAGTTCCAGCCCCCCTCGAGAGCAGTACTTC. Amino acid sequence: CASSSSPPREQYF.

The gene calls are TRBV20-1 and TRBJ2-5; 7 nucleotides match TRBD2. The CDR3 runs to 13 residues. With V trimmed by 6 bases and J by 5 bases, 9 bases remained unmatched. CDR1 and CDR2 from the germline V gene are DFQATT and SNEGSKA (reference sequence). CDR3 nucleotide sequence: TGCAGTGCCATGGGCGGGGGTAGGGAGACCCAGTACTTC. This gives the protein CSAMGGGRETQYF.

This clonotype was found many times. The J gene is TRBJ2-7, the V gene TRBV10-3; D unresolved. This CDR3 comprises 16 residues. V was clipped by 4 bases and J by 0 bases, with 16 bases between them. Germline lookup yields CDR1 ENHRY and CDR2 SYGVKD. CDR3 sequence: CAISGFGNSSSYEQYF. In DNA, the CDR3 is TGTGCCATCAGTGGGTTTGGGAATTCGAGCTCCTACGAGCAGTACTTC.

The V gene is TRBV10-2, the J gene TRBJ2-4; a weak D match, TRBD2 (5 bases). The CDR3 is 15 residues long. Trimming removed 2 bases from V and 7 bases from J, with 15 bases in between. Germline V lookup: CDR1 WSHSY, CDR2 SAAADI. CDR3 region: CASSETSTALNIQYF. The CDR3 DNA is TGCGCCAGCAGTGAGACTAGTACGGCGCTTAACATTCAGTACTTC.

V and J are TRBV11-3 and TRBJ2-1; 8 bases line up with TRBD2. Looked up from germline, CDR1 is SGHNT and CDR2 is YENEEA. Trimming at V came to 5 bases and at J to 3 bases, leaving 3 bases not matched to a gene. The length of the CDR3 is 14 residues. The CDR3 region has the DNA TGTGCCAGCAGCGCGACTAGCGTCTACAATGAGCAGTTCTTC. Its translation is CASSATSVYNEQFF.

There are a few counts of this clonotype. The chain employs TRBV6-1 and TRBJ2-1; 10 bases are shared with TRBD1. V lost 6 bases and J lost 8; bases outside the gene matches: 7. There are 14 residues in the CDR3. Germline-derived CDR1 and CDR2 are MNHNS and SASEGT. The DNA of the CDR3 is TGTGCCAGCAGGACAGGGGGCGCCTCCGATGAGCAGTTCTTC. Protein product: CASRTGGASDEQFF.

The chain uses TRBV5-1 and TRBJ2-2, with 9 bases identical to TRBD2. This CDR3 comprises 18 residues. The junction had 11 bases not matched to a gene; V was cut back by 0 bases and J by 5 bases. Looked up from germline, CDR1 is SGHRS and CDR2 is YFSETQ. CDR3 bases: TGCGCCAGCAGCTTGGCCCTATTGGCGGGAGGGCCAACCGGGGAGCTGTTTTTT. This codes for CASSLALLAGGPTGELFF. The entire variable domain, with the rest obtained from reference TRBV5-1 and TRBJ2-2, is as follows: KAGVTQTPRYLIKTRGQQVTLSCSPISGHRSVSWYQQTPGQGLQFLFEYFSETQRNKGNFPGRFSGRQFSNSRSEMNVSTLELGDSALYLCASSLALLAGGPTGELFFGEGSRLTVL.

This clonotype was counted ten times or more. The chain recombines TRBV25-1 with TRBJ2-1; a weak D match, TRBD1 (5 bases). The germline V gene encodes CDR1 MGHDK and CDR2 SYGVNS. CDR3 size: 13 residues. Trimming shortened V by 2 bases and J by 5 bases, and 7 bases separated the two germline ends. The CDR3 nucleotides read TGTGCCAGCAGTGAAACAGGCCACAATGAGCAGTTCTTC. It translates to CASSETGHNEQFF.

The sample holds many counts of this clonotype. The V call is TRBV7-2, the J call TRBJ2-7; no reliable D call. V shed 1 base and J shed 3 bases, with 10 bases lying between them. Germline CDR1 SGHTA, CDR2 FQGNSA. The CDR3 sequence is 14 residues long. CDR3 sequence: CASSLDPMYYEQYF. CDR3 sequence (DNA): TGTGCCAGCAGCTTAGACCCCATGTACTACGAGCAGTACTTC.

This clonotype was recorded at least ten times. The chain is built from TRBV20-1 and TRBJ1-3; unclear D gene. In germline, CDR1 is DFQATT, CDR2 SNEGSKA (reference sequence). This CDR3 region has 12 residues. V was clipped by 7 bases and J by 4 bases, with 11 bases between them. Here the CDR3 DNA reads TGCAGTGTTGCCGTGCGGGGAAACACCATATATTTT. Translation gives CSVAVRGNTIYF.

This clonotype was counted ten times or more. The V gene is TRBV27, the J gene TRBJ2-5; TRBD2 might be the D (5 bases). Germline values: CDR1 MNHEY, CDR2 SMNVEV (reference sequence). V was cut by 2 bases and J by 5 bases, with 18 bases left in between. The CDR3 consists of 16 residues. The DNA for the CDR3 is TGTGCCAGCAGTTTAGAGTTCAGGAGGTCCATGGAGACCCAGTACTTC. Its translation: CASSLEFRRSMETQYF.

Many counts were recorded for this clonotype. The V call is TRBV12-3 or TRBV12-4, the J call TRBJ2-7, with D unresolved. This CDR3 region has 14 residues. The V end lost 6 bases, the J end lost 3 bases, and 15 bases lay between the germline ends. This chain's CDR3 is CASSLEQPSYEQYF. CDR3 bases: TGTGCCAGCAGCCTGGAGCAGCCAAGCTACGAGCAGTACTTC.

This clonotype has a handful of counts. The rearrangement uses TRBV7-2 and TRBJ2-2, with TRBD1 matching over 12 bases. Germline-derived CDR1 and CDR2 are SGHTA and FQGNSA. Trimming removed 6 bases from V and 0 bases from J; junction bases left unmatched: 11. CDR3 length: 19 amino acids. The CDR3 is CASSQTGTGGIANTGELFF. The CDR3 nucleotides are TGTGCCAGCAGTCAAACCGGGACAGGGGGCATAGCGAACACCGGGGAGCTGTTTTTT.

This clonotype has only one observation. The chain recombines TRBV11-3 with TRBJ2-1; 7 bases line up with TRBD2. Trimming took 5 bases from V and 8 from J; bases not matched to a gene: 6. Germline CDR1 SGHNT, CDR2 YENEEA. CDR3 length: 13 amino acids. CDR3 loop: CASSRRLADEQFF. Here the CDR3 DNA reads TGTGCCAGCAGCCGGCGACTAGCCGATGAGCAGTTCTTC.

The rearrangement links TRBV12-3 or TRBV12-4 to TRBJ1-2, with 8 nucleotides matching TRBD1. V shed 7 bases and J 5 bases; nucleotides not matched to a gene: 12. This CDR3 spans 15 amino acids. The CDR3 DNA is TGTGCCAGCACTGCCCGAGGACAGGGATTTTATGGCTACACCTTC. Protein product: CASTARGQGFYGYTF.

In its sample, this clonotype was seen many times. J is TRBJ2-5 and V is TRBV20-1; 11 positions match TRBD2. Germline V gives CDR1 DFQATT, CDR2 SNEGSKA (reference sequence). The CDR3 length is 15 residues. Trimming at V came to 3 bases and at J to 2 bases, leaving 5 bases not matched to a gene. The DNA of the CDR3 is TGCAGTGCTAGTAATGTAGCGGGGGGGCAAGAGACCCAGTACTTC. The encoded protein is CSASNVAGGQETQYF.

This clonotype was counted between two and nine times. The chain joins TRBV6-2 or TRBV6-3 to TRBJ2-7; 7 nucleotides line up with TRBD2. CDR1 is MNHEY and CDR2 is SVGEGT in the germline V gene. CDR3 size: 14 residues. The junction had 10 bases not matched to a gene; V was cut back by 6 bases and J by 5 bases. DNA of the CDR3: TGTGCCAGCAGAGATTGGGGAGGGACCGACGAGCAGTACTTC. Translated, it gives CASRDWGGTDEQYF.

The V gene is TRBV25-1, the J gene TRBJ2-2; tentative D call: TRBD1 (6 bases). With 6 bases removed from V and 6 bases from J, the gap between germline ends came to 20 bases. Germline-derived CDR1 and CDR2 are MGHDK and SYGVNS. The CDR3 loop spans 16 amino acids. For the CDR3, the DNA is TGTGCCAGCAGCGATATACAGGGCTCGGACGCCGGGGAGCTGTTTTTT. Its translation is CASSDIQGSDAGELFF.

In its sample, this clonotype was seen many times. The chain is built from TRBV29-1 and TRBJ1-2, with 8 nucleotides matching TRBD1. V lost 6 bases to trimming and J lost 6 bases; unmatched junction nucleotides: 3. This CDR3 contains 11 residues. Looked up from germline, CDR1 is SQVTM and CDR2 is ANQGSEA. CDR3 in DNA: TGCAGCGTGCAGGGGGCGGATGGCTACACCTTC. It yields the protein CSVQGADGYTF.

This clonotype was observed a few times. The V call is TRBV29-1, the J call TRBJ2-7; 9 nucleotides line up with TRBD2. V lost 4 bases to trimming and J lost 5 bases; unmatched junction nucleotides: 3. In germline, CDR1 is SQVTM, CDR2 ANQGSEA. The CDR3 is 12 amino acids. CDR3 nucleotide sequence: TGCAGCGTTGGTAGCGGGAGAGACGAGCAGTACTTC. This codes for CSVGSGRDEQYF.

The V and J genes are TRBV6-5 and TRBJ2-7, with 9 bases matching TRBD1. V shed 5 bases and J 3 bases; nucleotides not matched to a gene: 11. This CDR3 contains 16 residues. The germline CDR1 and CDR2 sequences are MNHEY and SVGAGI. The CDR3 sequence: CASSPHTGTGFYEQYF. CDR3 in DNA: TGTGCCAGCAGTCCGCATACCGGGACAGGGTTCTACGAGCAGTACTTC.